One sample yielded the 3 T cell receptor beta chains listed below, sequenced in a study of CD8+ T cells in alopecia areata. The treatment was: oral pan-JAK inhibitor, 5-10 mg twice daily. cDNA prepared by RNA extraction and subsequent reverse transcription served as the template for sequencing. Repertoires were generated with immunoSEQ multiplex PCR, while TCRdb's copy carries only in-frame clones and drops some. The sample lists 200,000 to 250,000 clones; 64% were seen once. Specimen: CD4+ T cells sorted from blood, collected at week 4, from a patient treated with tofacitinib. The receptors derive from a human donor with alopecia areata.

The V gene is TRBV6-1, the J gene TRBJ1-2; D is unclear. The CDR3 has 13 amino acids. The germline V gene encodes CDR1 MNHNS and CDR2 SASEGT. With 6 bases removed from V and 6 bases from J, the gap between germline ends came to 14 bases. CDR3 nucleotide sequence: TGTGCCAGCAGCCTGGGAGGGTTCGATGGCTACACCTTC. Amino acid sequence: CASSLGGFDGYTF.

The chain joins TRBV29-1 to TRBJ1-2; tentatively, D is TRBD1 (5 bases). V was shortened by 6 bases and J by 5 bases, with 28 bases between the two germline ends. The CDR3 loop spans 17 amino acids. CDR1 SQVTM and CDR2 ANQGSEA come from the germline V gene. The DNA of the CDR3 is TGCAGCGTCGCGCCCCGATTAACCGGGACCACACCATATGGCTACACCTTC. It specifies CSVAPRLTGTTPYGYTF.

The rearrangement joins TRBV19 to TRBJ1-5; the D gene is possibly TRBD1 (6 bases). The germline V gene has CDR1 LNHDA and CDR2 SQIVND (reference sequence). Deletions cut 9 bases from V and 1 base from J, with 13 bases between. There are 14 residues in the CDR3. The CDR3 nucleotides read TGTGCCAGCCGGCATAGGGGGAGCAATCAGCCCCAGCATTTT. Protein: CASRHRGSNQPQHF.